This T cell receptor (beta chain) came from a study of blood T cell repertoires in COVID-19. Original handling: Reference gene primer amplification in the assay estimated nucleated cell counts. Using immunoSEQ multiplex PCR, the repertoire was profiled, and TCRdb retains in-frame clones only, with some absent. V and J calls and clone size are given by that table; D and trimming were obtained from the DNA. The data contain roughly 200,000 clones, roughly 80% of them seen just once; the ten biggest clones take up 4.4%. The sample consisted of peripheral blood. The receptor was derived from a man over 45 with active or convalescent COVID-19.

This CDR3 reads CASSYSRAEAYNEQFF. As DNA, the CDR3 is TGTGCCAGCAGCTACTCGCGCGCGGAGGCCTACAATGAGCAGTTCTTC. The genes are TRBV13 and TRBJ2-1; D may be TRBD2 (5 bases). The germline V gene encodes CDR1 PRHDT and CDR2 FYEKMQ (reference sequence). V lost 4 bases and J lost 2, with 15 bases in between. This CDR3 is built from 16 residues.